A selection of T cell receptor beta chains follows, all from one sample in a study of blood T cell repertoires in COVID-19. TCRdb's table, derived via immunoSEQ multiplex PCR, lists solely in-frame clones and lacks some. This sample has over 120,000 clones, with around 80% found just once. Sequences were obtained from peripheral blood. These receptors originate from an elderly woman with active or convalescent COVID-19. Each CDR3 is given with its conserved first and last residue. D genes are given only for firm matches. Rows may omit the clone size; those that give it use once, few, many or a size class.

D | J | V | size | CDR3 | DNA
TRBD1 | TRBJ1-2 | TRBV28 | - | CASSLQTGTETYGYTF | TGTGCCAGCAGTTTGCAGACCGGGACAGAGACCTATGGCTACACCTTC
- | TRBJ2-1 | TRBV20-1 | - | CSASTGQDTYNEQFF | TGCAGTGCTAGTACAGGTCAGGATACGTACAATGAGCAGTTCTTC
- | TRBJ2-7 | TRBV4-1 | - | CASSQDPQFYEQYF | TGCGCCAGCAGCCAAGATCCGCAGTTCTACGAGCAGTACTTC
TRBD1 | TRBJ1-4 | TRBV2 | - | CASSADRGNEKLFF | TGTGCCAGCAGTGCGGACAGGGGTAATGAAAAACTGTTTTTT
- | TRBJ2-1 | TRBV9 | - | CASSFEGISYNEQFF | TGTGCCAGCAGTTTCGAGGGTATCTCCTACAATGAGCAGTTCTTC
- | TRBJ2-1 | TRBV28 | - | CASVGVNEQFF | TGTGCCAGCGTCGGGGTCAATGAGCAGTTCTTC
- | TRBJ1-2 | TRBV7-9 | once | CASSLGTVYGYTF | TGTGCCAGCAGCTTAGGGACAGTCTATGGCTACACCTTC
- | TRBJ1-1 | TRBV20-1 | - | CSAQGFTEAFF | TGCAGTGCCCAGGGTTTCACTGAAGCTTTCTTT
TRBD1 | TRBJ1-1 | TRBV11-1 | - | CASSFQGARDTEAFF | TGTGCCAGCAGCTTTCAGGGGGCGAGGGACACTGAAGCTTTCTTT
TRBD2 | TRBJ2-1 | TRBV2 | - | CASSARGEDNEQFF | TGTGCCAGCAGTGCGCGGGGGGAAGACAATGAGCAGTTCTTC
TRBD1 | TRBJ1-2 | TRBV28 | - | CASSFRKTGQLIYTF | TGTGCCAGCAGTTTCCGGAAGACGGGACAGCTCATCTACACCTTC
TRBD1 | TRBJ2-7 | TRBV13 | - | CASSLKGRDRVYEQYF | TGTGCCAGCAGCCTCAAGGGGAGAGACAGGGTATACGAGCAGTACTTC
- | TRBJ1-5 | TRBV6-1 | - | CASSDGVYGNQPQHF | TGTGCCAGCAGTGACGGGGTTTATGGCAATCAGCCCCAGCATTTT
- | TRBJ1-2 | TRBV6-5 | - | CASSWRQGTNYGYTF | TGTGCCAGCAGTTGGCGCCAGGGGACTAACTATGGCTACACCTTC
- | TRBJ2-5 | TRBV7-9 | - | CASSAGQGYQETQYF | TGTGCCAGCAGCGCAGGGCAGGGATATCAAGAGACCCAGTACTTC
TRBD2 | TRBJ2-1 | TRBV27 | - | CASSLWVAGGKNEQFF | TGTGCCAGCAGTTTATGGGTAGCGGGGGGGAAGAATGAGCAGTTCTTC
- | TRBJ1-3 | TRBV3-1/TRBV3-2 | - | CASSKPARVGNTIYF | TGTGCCAGCAGCAAGCCTGCCAGGGTTGGAAACACCATATATTTT
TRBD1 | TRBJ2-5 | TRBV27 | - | CASRQTGTASLGSYQETQYF | TGTGCCAGCAGACAAACCGGGACAGCTAGTTTGGGTTCGTACCAAGAGACCCAGTACTTC
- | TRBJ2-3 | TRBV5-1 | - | CASSTGTSTDTQYF | TGCGCCAGCAGCACGGGGACTAGCACAGATACGCAGTATTTT
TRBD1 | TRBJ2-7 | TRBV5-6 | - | CASSWGQGAVEQYF | TGTGCCAGCAGCTGGGGACAGGGGGCGGTCGAGCAGTACTTC
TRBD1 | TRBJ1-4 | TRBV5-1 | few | CASSPTGAPNEKLFF | TGCGCCAGCAGCCCCACAGGGGCCCCTAATGAAAAACTGTTTTTT
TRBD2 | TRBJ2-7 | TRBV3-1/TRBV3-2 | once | CASSHLGGEQYF | TGTGCCAGCAGCCATCTGGGGGGGGAGCAGTACTTC
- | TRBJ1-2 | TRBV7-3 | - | CASSRTGNYGYTF | TGTGCCAGCAGCCGGACGGGGAACTATGGCTACACCTTC
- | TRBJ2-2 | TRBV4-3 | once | CASSQLAGALTGELFF | TGCGCCAGCAGCCAACTTGCAGGCGCCTTAACCGGGGAGCTGTTTTTT
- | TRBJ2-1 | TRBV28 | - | CASSPRGSSSYNEQFF | TGTGCCAGCAGCCCCCGGGGGTCCAGCTCCTACAATGAGCAGTTCTTC
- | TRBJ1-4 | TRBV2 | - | CASKRNEKLFF | TGTGCCAGCAAGCGGAATGAAAAACTGTTTTTT
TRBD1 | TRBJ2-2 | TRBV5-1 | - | CASSLGTGQNTGELFF | TGCGCCAGCAGCCTTGGGACAGGGCAGAACACCGGGGAGCTGTTTTTT
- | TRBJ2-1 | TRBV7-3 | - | CASSPRVVGEQFF | TGTGCCAGCAGCCCCAGGGTGGTAGGTGAGCAGTTCTTC
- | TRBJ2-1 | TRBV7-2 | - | CASSVDRRLISYEQFF | TGTGCCAGCAGCGTAGACAGGCGTTTAATCAGTTACGAGCAGTTCTTC
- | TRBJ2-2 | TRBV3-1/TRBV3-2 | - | CASSPGWGTPNTGELFF | TGTGCCAGCAGCCCCGGCTGGGGGACACCGAACACCGGGGAGCTGTTTTTT
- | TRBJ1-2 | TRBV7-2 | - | CASSLERSGGVIYGYTF | TGTGCCAGCAGCTTAGAGCGATCGGGGGGCGTCATCTATGGCTACACCTTC
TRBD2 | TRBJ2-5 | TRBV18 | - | CASSRVAGGTYQETQYF | TGTGCCAGCTCCCGAGTAGCGGGGGGCACATATCAAGAGACCCAGTACTTC
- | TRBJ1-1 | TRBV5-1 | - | CASSLGSTGPNTEAFF | TGCGCCAGCAGCTTGGGGTCTACAGGACCGAACACTGAAGCTTTCTTT
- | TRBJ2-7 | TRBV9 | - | CASSVRSGANDEQYF | TGTGCCAGCAGCGTAAGGTCAGGGGCTAACGACGAGCAGTACTTC
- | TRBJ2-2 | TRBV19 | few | CASSRDTGLSTGELFF | TGTGCCAGTAGTAGGGACACAGGGCTGTCCACCGGGGAGCTGTTTTTT
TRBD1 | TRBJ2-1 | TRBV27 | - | CASSWTGNMMYNEQFF | TGTGCCAGCAGTTGGACAGGGAATATGATGTACAATGAGCAGTTCTTC
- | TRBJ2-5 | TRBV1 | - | CTSSQDASEETQYF | TGCACCAGCAGCCAAGATGCCTCAGAAGAGACCCAGTACTTC
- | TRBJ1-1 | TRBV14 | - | CASSTGLNTEAFF | TGTGCCAGCAGCACGGGTTTGAACACTGAAGCTTTCTTT
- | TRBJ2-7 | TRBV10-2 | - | CASSESGGQTYEQYF | TGCGCCAGCAGTGAGTCCGGGGGACAGACCTACGAGCAGTACTTC
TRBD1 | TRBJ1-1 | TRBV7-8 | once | CASSPDRGLVAFF | TGTGCCAGCAGCCCAGACAGGGGGTTGGTAGCTTTCTTT
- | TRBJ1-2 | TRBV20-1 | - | CSAAIYGYTF | TGCAGTGCTGCGATATATGGCTACACCTTC
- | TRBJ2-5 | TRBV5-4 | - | CASSLQDSQMAQYF | TGTGCCAGCAGCTTACAGGACAGCCAGATGGCCCAGTACTTC
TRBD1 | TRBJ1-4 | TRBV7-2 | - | CASSRLQGRKNEKLFF | TGTGCCAGCAGCCGGCTACAGGGGCGGAAAAATGAAAAACTGTTTTTT
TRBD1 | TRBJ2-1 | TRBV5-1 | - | CASSLEYRDRSRSTYNEQFF | TGCGCCAGCAGCTTGGAGTATCGGGACAGGTCCCGGAGCACCTACAATGAGCAGTTCTTC
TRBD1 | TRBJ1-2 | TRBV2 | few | CASGMRDRNDGYTF | TGTGCCAGCGGGATGAGGGACAGGAACGATGGCTACACCTTC
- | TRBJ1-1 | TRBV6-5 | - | CASSSGFGEAFF | TGTGCCAGCAGTTCGGGTTTCGGTGAAGCTTTCTTT
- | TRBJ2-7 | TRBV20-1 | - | CSASPGYEQYF | TGCAGTGCTTCCCCGGGCTACGAGCAGTACTTC
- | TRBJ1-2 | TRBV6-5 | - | CATSGSNYGYTF | TGTGCCACGTCAGGATCTAACTATGGCTACACCTTC
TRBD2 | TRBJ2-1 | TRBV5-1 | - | CASSLVSSGGAGNEQFF | TGCGCCAGCAGCTTGGTTTCTAGCGGGGGGGCCGGCAATGAGCAGTTCTTC
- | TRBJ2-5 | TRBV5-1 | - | CASSLESGPQETQYF | TGCGCCAGCAGCTTGGAGTCAGGGCCTCAAGAGACCCAGTACTTC
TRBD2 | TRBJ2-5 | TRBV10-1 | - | CASSNLAGEETQYF | TGCGCCAGCAGTAATCTAGCGGGGGAAGAGACCCAGTACTTC
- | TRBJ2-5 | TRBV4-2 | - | CASSQLDRNQETQYF | TGTGCCAGCAGCCAATTAGACAGGAACCAAGAGACCCAGTACTTC
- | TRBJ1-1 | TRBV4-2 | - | CASCSGMNTEAFF | TGTGCCAGCTGCTCGGGAATGAACACTGAAGCTTTCTTT
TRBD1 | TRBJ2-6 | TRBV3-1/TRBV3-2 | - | CASNQGAAGANVLTF | TGTGCCAGCAATCAGGGGGCGGCTGGGGCCAACGTCCTGACTTTC
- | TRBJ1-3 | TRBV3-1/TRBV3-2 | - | CASSQVPGDSGNTIYF | TGTGCCAGCAGCCAAGTACCCGGAGACTCTGGAAACACCATATATTTT
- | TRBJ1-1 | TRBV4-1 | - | CASSLGGGLDTEAFF | TGCGCCAGCAGCCTGGGGGGTGGGCTGGACACTGAAGCTTTCTTT
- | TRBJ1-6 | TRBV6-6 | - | CASSSLGANSPLHF | TGTGCCAGCAGTTCTTTGGGGGCGAATTCACCCCTCCACTTT
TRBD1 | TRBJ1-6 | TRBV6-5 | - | CASSYQGALHNSPLHF | TGTGCCAGCAGTTATCAGGGGGCGCTTCATAATTCACCCCTCCACTTT
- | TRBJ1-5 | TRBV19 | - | CASSIAQTGRGGNQPQHF | TGTGCCAGTAGTATAGCACAAACGGGGAGGGGGGGCAATCAGCCCCAGCATTTT